This T cell receptor beta chain was recovered during a study of blood T cell repertoires in COVID-19. Study context: Spain, Italy and the United States supplied samples that represented acute and convalescent COVID-19.

Trimming removed 5 bases from V and 10 bases from J; junction bases left unmatched: 2. Germline CDR1 reads DFQATT; CDR2 reads SNEGSKA (reference sequence). This CDR3 region has 10 residues. Here immunoSEQ multiplex PCR was the method, and the copy in TCRdb shows in-frame clones only, minus some. The table records roughly 250,000 clones, around 90% of them present only once. The genes are TRBV20-1 and TRBJ1-1; TRBD1 matches 9 bases. This clonotype was obtained from a man in his thirties or forties with COVID-19, enrolled during active disease. Sequencing was performed on peripheral blood. The CDR3 loop reads CSAGGQGAFF. CDR3 bases: TGCAGTGCTGGGGGACAGGGAGCTTTCTTT.